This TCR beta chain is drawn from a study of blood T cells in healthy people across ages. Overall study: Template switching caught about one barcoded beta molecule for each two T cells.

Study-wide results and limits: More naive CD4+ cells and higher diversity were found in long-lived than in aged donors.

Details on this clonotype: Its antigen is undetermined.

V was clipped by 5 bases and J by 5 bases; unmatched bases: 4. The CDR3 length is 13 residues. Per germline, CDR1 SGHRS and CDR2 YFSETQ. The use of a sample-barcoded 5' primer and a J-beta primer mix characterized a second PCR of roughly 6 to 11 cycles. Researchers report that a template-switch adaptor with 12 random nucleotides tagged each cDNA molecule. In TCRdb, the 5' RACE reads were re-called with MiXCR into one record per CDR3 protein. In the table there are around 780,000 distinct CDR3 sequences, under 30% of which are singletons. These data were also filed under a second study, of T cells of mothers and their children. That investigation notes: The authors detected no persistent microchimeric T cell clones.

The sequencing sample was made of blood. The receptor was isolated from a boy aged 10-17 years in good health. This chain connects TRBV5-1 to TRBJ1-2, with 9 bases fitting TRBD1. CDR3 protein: CASRQGAPYGYTF. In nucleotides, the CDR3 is TGCGCCAGCAGACAGGGGGCGCCTTATGGCTACACCTTC. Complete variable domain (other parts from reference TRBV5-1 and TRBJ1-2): KAGVTQTPRYLIKTRGQQVTLSCSPISGHRSVSWYQQTPGQGLQFLFEYFSETQRNKGNFPGRFSGRQFSNSRSEMNVSTLELGDSALYLCASRQGAPYGYTFGSGTRLTVV.